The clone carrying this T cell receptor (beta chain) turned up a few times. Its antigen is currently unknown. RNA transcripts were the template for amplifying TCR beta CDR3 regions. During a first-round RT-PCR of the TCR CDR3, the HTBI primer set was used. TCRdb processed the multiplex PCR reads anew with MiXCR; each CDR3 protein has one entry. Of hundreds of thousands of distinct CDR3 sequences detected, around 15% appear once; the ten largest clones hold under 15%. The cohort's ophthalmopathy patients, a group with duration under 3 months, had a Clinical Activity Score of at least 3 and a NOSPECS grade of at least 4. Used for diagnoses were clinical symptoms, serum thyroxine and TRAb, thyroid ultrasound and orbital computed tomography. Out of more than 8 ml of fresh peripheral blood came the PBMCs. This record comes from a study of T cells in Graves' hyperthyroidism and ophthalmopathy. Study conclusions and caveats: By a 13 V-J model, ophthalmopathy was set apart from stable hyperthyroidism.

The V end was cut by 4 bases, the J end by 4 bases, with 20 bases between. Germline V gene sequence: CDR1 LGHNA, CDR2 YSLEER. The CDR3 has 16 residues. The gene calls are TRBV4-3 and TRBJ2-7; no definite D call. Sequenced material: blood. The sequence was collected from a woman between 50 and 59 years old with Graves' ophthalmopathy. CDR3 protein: CASSLTVGTNLYEQYF. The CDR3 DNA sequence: TGCGCCAGCAGCCTGACGGTCGGCACTAACCTTTACGAGCAGTACTTC.